The TCR beta chain described here comes from a study of blood T cell repertoires in COVID-19. Original methodology: Nucleated cell number was recorded as an estimate derived from reference gene primer amplification. The method was immunoSEQ multiplex PCR; TCRdb's version includes in-frame clones alone and lacks a portion of them. The V and J calls and the clone size are those of that table, but D and trimming were determined from the DNA. The sample includes 75,000 or so clones, roughly 82% of them seen just once. A single count supports this clone. Germline lookup yields CDR1 SGDLS and CDR2 YYNGEE. Trimming took 4 bases from V and 6 from J, leaving 14 bases between them. The CDR3 covers 14 residues.

Sequences were obtained from peripheral blood. This TCR derives from a man between 60 and 75 years old with acute or convalescent COVID-19. The V call is TRBV9, the J call TRBJ2-1; D is undetermined. This chain's CDR3 is CASSPLTSANEQFF. The CDR3 DNA sequence: TGTGCCAGCAGCCCCTTAACAAGTGCCAATGAGCAGTTCTTC.